One and the same sample provided the 19 T cell receptor beta chains below, sequenced in a study of shared clonotypes between healthy human individuals. The assay was immunoSEQ multiplex PCR, and TCRdb's table has in-frame clones only and misses some. The repertoire holds about 470,000 clones, 75% to 85% seen once, with about 13% in the top ten. The sample was PBMCs. All receptors derive from a woman aged 40 to 50 in good health. Some clones in this sample may be carry-over from other donors' samples.

The J gene is TRBJ1-1, the V gene TRBV27, with D possibly matching TRBD1 (6 bases). CDR1 and CDR2 (germline): MNHEY, SMNVEV (reference sequence). V lost 5 bases and J 1 base, leaving 23 bases between the germline ends. The CDR3 is 18 amino acids. The CDR3 nucleotides read TGTGCCAGCAGTCCACTGCCCTCAGGGGTAAAGGAGAACACTGAAGCTTTCTTT. As protein: CASSPLPSGVKENTEAFF.

J is TRBJ2-7 and V is TRBV10-2; possible D gene TRBD1, 6 bases. Per the germline V gene, CDR1 is WSHSY and CDR2 is SAAADI. This CDR3 has 14 amino acids. The V end was cut by 0 bases, the J end by 4 bases, with 10 bases between. For the CDR3, the DNA is TGCGCCAGCAGTGAGTCATACGACAGGTACGAGCAGTACTTC. As protein: CASSESYDRYEQYF.

J is TRBJ2-3 and V is TRBV15; 9 bases map to TRBD2. V lost 8 bases, J lost 6 bases, and 9 bases stayed unmatched. This CDR3 has 14 amino acids. The V gene's germline CDR1 is LNHNV and CDR2 YYDKDF (reference sequence). The CDR3 DNA sequence: TGTGCCACCGCCGGCGGGAGGGCTGCGGATACGCAGTATTTT. Translating it yields CATAGGRAADTQYF.

Of note for this clone: One end of the junction varies from germline; a read error may be responsible. The chain uses TRBV5-1 and TRBJ2-5, with D uncertain. Germline V CDR1 and CDR2: SGHRS, YFSETQ. This CDR3 region has 13 residues. The CDR3 DNA follows: TGCGCCAGCAAGGACGGCCCTCAAGAGGCCCAGTACTTC. Its translation: CASKDGPQEAQYF.

The chain links TRBV2 to TRBJ2-2, with D perhaps TRBD1 (7 bases). Trimming removed 8 bases at V and 7 bases at J, with 17 bases between. The CDR3 runs 14 residues. Looked up from germline, CDR1 is SNHLY and CDR2 is FYNNEI. The CDR3 DNA reads TGTGCCAGCGGGCAGACAGGGAGGATCGGGGAGCTGTTTTTT. It translates to CASGQTGRIGELFF.

The genes are TRBV19 and TRBJ2-2; a possible D gene is TRBD2 (5 bases). V lost 4 bases to trimming and J lost 7 bases, with 7 bases between them. Germline V CDR1 and CDR2: LNHDA, SQIVND (reference sequence). The CDR3 spans 12 residues. The chain's CDR3 is CASSTRVGELFF. The CDR3, as DNA: TGTGCCAGTAGTACGCGGGTCGGGGAGCTGTTTTTT.

This clone was observed a handful of times. The chain carries TRBV11-2 and TRBJ2-1; D gene ambiguous. The germline CDR1 and CDR2 sequences are SGHAT and FQNNGV. The CDR3 runs 12 residues. Trimming removed 1 base at V and 5 bases at J, with 3 bases between. The CDR3 protein is CASSLGHNEQFF. The CDR3, as DNA: TGTGCCAGCAGCTTAGGGCACAATGAGCAGTTCTTC.

This clone was detected many times. The V call is TRBV6-1, the J call TRBJ2-5; TRBD1 or TRBD2 may be the D gene (6 bases each). This CDR3 is 14 amino acids long. Germline V CDR1 and CDR2: MNHNS, SASEGT. Between the trimmed V and J ends, which lost 10 bases and 2 bases, there was a span of 17 bases. The CDR3 protein is CATHGGQTQETQYF. CDR3 in DNA: TGTGCCACCCACGGGGGCCAGACTCAAGAGACCCAGTACTTC.

The V call is TRBV7-9, the J call TRBJ2-1; TRBD1 matches 10 bases. Germline V gene data show CDR1 as SEHNR and CDR2 as FQNEAQ (reference sequence). The CDR3 consists of 14 residues. V trimming: 5 bases; J trimming: 5 bases; junction bases outside the gene matches: 3. The CDR3 region is CASSLGTGDNEQFF. CDR3 nucleotides: TGTGCCAGCAGCCTCGGGACAGGGGACAATGAGCAGTTCTTC.

This clone was observed a handful of times. The chain is built from TRBV6-6 and TRBJ1-1; D perhaps matches TRBD1 (6 bases). Germline CDR1 and CDR2: MNHNY and SVGAGI (reference sequence). Trimming removed 2 bases at V and 4 bases at J, with 14 bases between. The CDR3 has 15 amino acids. The CDR3 loop reads CASSYPLRGGTEAFF. As DNA, the CDR3 is TGTGCCAGCAGTTACCCGTTGAGGGGGGGCACTGAAGCTTTCTTT.

This chain links TRBV2 with TRBJ2-5; maybe TRBD1 (7 bases). This CDR3 contains 15 residues. Germline V gives CDR1 SNHLY, CDR2 FYNNEI. Trimming left V 8 bases short and J 4 bases short, with 20 bases between. This CDR3 is CASGGTQGRRETQYF. In nucleotides, the CDR3 is TGTGCCAGCGGGGGGACACAGGGGAGGAGAGAGACCCAGTACTTC.

The chain employs TRBV19 and TRBJ2-3; D is unclear. Trimming took 6 bases from V and 3 from J, leaving 7 bases between them. In germline, CDR1 is LNHDA, CDR2 SQIVND (reference sequence). This CDR3 comprises 12 residues. The chain's CDR3 is CASRYRTDTQYF. Written as DNA, the CDR3 is TGTGCCAGTAGATATAGGACAGATACGCAGTATTTT.

The V call is TRBV11-2, the J call TRBJ1-1; 7 nucleotides agree with TRBD1. The CDR3 has 14 amino acids. V gave up 5 bases and J gave up 5 bases; unmatched junction bases: 8. Germline CDR1 is SGHAT and CDR2 is FQNNGV. The CDR3 nucleotides are TGTGCCAGCAGCCCCAATACAGGGGAGACTGAAGCTTTCTTT. It yields the protein CASSPNTGETEAFF. Full variable domain (outside the CDR3, taken from reference TRBV11-2 and TRBJ1-1): EAGVAQSPRYKIIEKRQSVAFWCNPISGHATLYWYQQILGQGPKLLIQFQNNGVVDDSQLPKDRFSAERLKGVDSTLKIQPAKLEDSAVYLCASSPNTGETEAFFGQGTRLTVV.

The genes are TRBV11-3 and TRBJ2-1, with TRBD2 matching over 16 bases. CDR1 is SGHNT and CDR2 is YENEEA in the germline V gene. This CDR3 has 16 residues. J was trimmed by 7 bases and V by 5 bases; bases with no gene match: 5. CDR3 amino acids: CASSAGTSGRVNEQFF. The CDR3 coding sequence is TGTGCCAGCAGCGCCGGGACTAGCGGGAGGGTGAATGAGCAGTTCTTC.

V gene TRBV28 combines with J gene TRBJ2-1; no clear D gene. The germline CDR1 and CDR2 sequences are MDHEN and SYDVKM. Trimming removed 5 bases from V and 5 bases from J, with 10 bases in between. The CDR3 is 13 residues long. The CDR3 nucleotides read TGTGCCAGCAGTCACTCCCGGGACAATGAGCAGTTCTTC. This codes for CASSHSRDNEQFF.

DNA of the CDR3: TGTGCCAGCAGCTTAGCGCAAGGAGCCCGCTCCTACAATGAGCAGTTCTTC. It is translated as CASSLAQGARSYNEQFF. The chain employs TRBV7-9 and TRBJ2-1; D is unclear. The CDR3 loop spans 17 amino acids. Germline CDR1 reads SEHNR; CDR2 reads FQNEAQ (reference sequence). V was pared by 0 bases and J by 0 bases, with 12 bases between.

The chain carries TRBV28 and TRBJ2-7; D may correspond to TRBD1 or TRBD2 (6 bases each). Trimming stripped 3 bases from V and 4 bases from J, with 16 bases between. Germline CDR1 MDHEN, CDR2 SYDVKM. There are 15 residues in the CDR3. CDR3 in amino acids: CASSFQGRGGYEQYF. CDR3 in DNA: TGTGCCAGCAGTTTCCAGGGGCGGGGCGGATACGAGCAGTACTTC.

The V gene is TRBV6-4, the J gene TRBJ2-2; TRBD2 matches at 8 bases. From germline, CDR1 is MRHNA and CDR2 SNTAGT. The CDR3 is 15 residues long. The trim removed 3 bases at V and 3 bases at J, leaving 3 bases unmatched. The CDR3 region is CASSEAGGDTGELFF. Written as DNA, the CDR3 is TGTGCCAGCAGTGAGGCGGGAGGTGACACCGGGGAGCTGTTTTTT.

As DNA, the CDR3 is TGTGCCAGCAGTAGGTTGGGCACCTTCTACGAGCAGTACTTC. Translation gives CASSRLGTFYEQYF. J is TRBJ2-7 and V is TRBV28; D gene uncertain. Germline lookup yields CDR1 MDHEN and CDR2 SYDVKM. The V end lost 5 bases, the J end lost 3 bases, and 14 bases lay between the germline ends. This CDR3 is built from 14 residues.